The clone carrying this T cell receptor (beta chain) was picked up many times. Its target is not known. The sample originates from a study of T cell repertoires in cytomegalovirus infection. Study results and caveats: Cumulative frequency (of public TCR beta family members) identified carriers of CMV plus the relevant HLA.

The CDR3 runs to 16 residues. In germline, CDR1 is SEHNR, CDR2 FQNEAQ (reference sequence). Trimming left V 1 base short and J 0 bases short, with 10 bases between. TCRdb re-called the reads through MiXCR, storing one row per CDR3 protein. The sample records around 440,000 distinct CDR3 sequences, about 10% being singletons. Material for sequencing was PBMCs. The chain carries TRBV7-9 and TRBJ1-3; D uncertain. This TCR came from a human donor in good health (CMV status not recorded). Some clones in this sample may be carry-over from other donors' samples. The CDR3 loop is CASSLGPLNSGNTIYF. CDR3 bases: TGTGCCAGCAGCTTAGGACCGTTGAACTCTGGAAACACCATATATTTT.